The clone carrying this T cell receptor (delta chain) was seen only a few times. Its antigen is undetermined. A read error is the likely source, as a far larger clone sits one nucleotide away. Additional DNA sequences in this sample encode the identical CDR3. The data stem from a study of γδ T cells in repeated Plasmodium falciparum infection. Study-wide results and limits: Malian children's Vdelta2-negative repertoires appeared more expanded and less diverse than Australians'.

Gammadelta T cells were flow-sorted from PBMC into Vgamma9/Vdelta2+ and Vdelta2-negative populations for bulk analysis. TCRdb redid clone calling on the multiplex PCR reads using CATT. The sample has around 82,000 delta-chain clones; 1.4% to 1.5% are singletons. The CDR3 contains 23 residues. The germline gives CDR1 TSWWSYY, CDR2 QGS. Sequenced sample: gamma-delta T cells from blood. The sequence was collected from a pool of human donors (malaria-infected and uninfected, not separated). The J gene was not called, though the V gene is TRDV1; the table gives TRDD3 as D, unverified against the DNA. The CDR3: CALGELAPPPVLGDTIYPDKLIF. The CDR3 DNA reads as TGTGCTCTTGGGGAACTTGCCCCACCTCCTGTACTGGGGGATACGATTTACCCCGATAAGCTCATCTTT.